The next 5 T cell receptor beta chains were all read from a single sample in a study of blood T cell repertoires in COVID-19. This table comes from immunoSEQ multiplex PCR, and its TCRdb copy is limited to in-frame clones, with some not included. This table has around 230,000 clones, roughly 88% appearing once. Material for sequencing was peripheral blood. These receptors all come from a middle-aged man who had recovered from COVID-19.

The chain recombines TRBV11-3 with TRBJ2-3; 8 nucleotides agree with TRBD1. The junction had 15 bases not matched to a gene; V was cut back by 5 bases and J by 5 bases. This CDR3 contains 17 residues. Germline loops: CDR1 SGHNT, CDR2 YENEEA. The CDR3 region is CASSLQTGGLDVDTQYF. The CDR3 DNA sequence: TGTGCCAGCAGCCTACAAACAGGGGGGCTAGATGTAGATACGCAGTATTTT. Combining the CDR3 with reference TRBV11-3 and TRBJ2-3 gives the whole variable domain EAGVVQSPRYKIIEKKQPVAFWCNPISGHNTLYWYLQNLGQGPELLIRYENEEAVDDSQLPKDRFSAERLKGVDSTLKIQPAELGDSAVYLCASSLQTGGLDVDTQYFGPGTRLTVL.

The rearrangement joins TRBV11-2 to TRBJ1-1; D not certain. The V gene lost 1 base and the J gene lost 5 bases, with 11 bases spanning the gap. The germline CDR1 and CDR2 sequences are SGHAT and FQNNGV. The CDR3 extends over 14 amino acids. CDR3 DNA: TGTGCCAGCAGCTTAGGGAGGAGCCGGACTGAAGCTTTCTTT. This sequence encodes CASSLGRSRTEAFF.

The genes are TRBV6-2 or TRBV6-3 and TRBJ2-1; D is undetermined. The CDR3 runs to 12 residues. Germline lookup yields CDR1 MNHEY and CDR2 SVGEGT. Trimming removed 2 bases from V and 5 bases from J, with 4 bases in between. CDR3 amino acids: CASSYVDNEQFF. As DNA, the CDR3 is TGTGCCAGCAGTTACGTCGACAATGAGCAGTTCTTC.

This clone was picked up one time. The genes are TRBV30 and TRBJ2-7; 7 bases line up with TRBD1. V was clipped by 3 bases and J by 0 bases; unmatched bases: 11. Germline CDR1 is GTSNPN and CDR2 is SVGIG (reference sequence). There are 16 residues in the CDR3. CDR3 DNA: TGTGCCTGGAGGTCCCGGGACAGCCCGAGCTCCTACGAGCAGTACTTC. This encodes CAWRSRDSPSSYEQYF. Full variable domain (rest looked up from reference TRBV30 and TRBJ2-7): SQTIHQWPATLVQPVGSPLSLECTVEGTSNPNLYWYRQAAGRGLQLLFYSVGIGQISSEVPQNLSASRPQDRQFILSSKKLLLSDSGFYLCAWRSRDSPSSYEQYFGPGTRLTVT.

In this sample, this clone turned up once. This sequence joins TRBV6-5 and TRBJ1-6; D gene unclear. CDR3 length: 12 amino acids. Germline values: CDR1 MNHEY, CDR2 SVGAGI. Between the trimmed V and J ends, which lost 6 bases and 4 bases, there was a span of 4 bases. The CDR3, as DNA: TGTGCCAGCAGCTTTTATAATTCACCCCTCCACTTT. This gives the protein CASSFYNSPLHF.